These 23 T cell receptor beta chains originate from one sample sequenced in a study of cytomegalovirus exposure and HLA in healthy donors (dated by TCRdb to about 2017). The method was the immunoSEQ multiplex PCR assay. The multiplex PCR relied on a mix of 60 forward primers for TCR Vbeta segments and 13 reverse primers for TCR Jbeta segments. TCRdb holds this immuneACCESS table with in-frame rearrangements only. Some clones are missing; in checked studies, unresolved V genes explain under half, and the rest has no known cause. The sample profile shows under 35,000 clones; about three fifths of them were found once. The ten largest account for around 43% of the sample. The sequenced material came from PBMCs. These receptor sequences come from a male donor in good health and CMV-seropositive.

This clone was observed a single time. The rearrangement uses TRBV6-5 and TRBJ2-7; D is unresolved. This CDR3 has 13 amino acids. The germline V gene encodes CDR1 MNHEY and CDR2 SVGAGI. The V end lost 6 bases, the J end lost 3 bases, and 12 bases lay between the germline ends. CDR3: CASSAQRNYEQYF. CDR3 sequence (DNA): TGTGCCAGCAGCGCCCAGAGGAACTACGAGCAGTACTTC.

The chain employs TRBV7-9 and TRBJ1-3; the match to TRBD1 covers 7 bases. V gave up 5 bases and J gave up 0 bases; unmatched junction bases: 10. The CDR3 is made up of 17 amino acids. CDR1 and CDR2 (germline): SEHNR, FQNEAQ (reference sequence). The CDR3 spells CASSRQGNPPSGNTIYF. In nucleotides, the CDR3 is TGTGCCAGCAGCAGACAGGGAAATCCCCCCTCTGGAAACACCATATATTTT.

The chain combines TRBV7-2 with TRBJ2-1; a weak D match, TRBD1 (6 bases). Deletions cut 3 bases from V and 6 bases from J, with 18 bases between. Germline loops: CDR1 SGHTA, CDR2 FQGNSA. The CDR3 has 16 amino acids. Here the CDR3 reads CASSFGILSDSNEQFF. As DNA, the CDR3 is TGTGCCAGCAGCTTCGGGATACTTTCGGACAGCAATGAGCAGTTCTTC.

This rearrangement joins TRBV5-1 to TRBJ2-7; D is possibly TRBD1 (6 bases). The CDR3 covers 14 residues. Trimming pared 2 bases from V and 4 bases from J, leaving 13 bases between. Germline V CDR1 and CDR2: SGHRS, YFSETQ. DNA of the CDR3: TGCGCCAGCAGCTTCTTAAACAGGGAATACGAGCAGTACTTC. It yields the protein CASSFLNREYEQYF.

The chain is built from TRBV4-1 and TRBJ1-3, with 7 bases matching TRBD1. The germline V gene has CDR1 MGHRA and CDR2 YSYEKL. This CDR3 has 15 residues. V trimming: 2 bases; J trimming: 3 bases; junction bases outside the gene matches: 4. The CDR3 nucleotides read TGCGCCAGCAGCCAATTATACAGGGGTGGAAACACCATATATTTT. Its translation is CASSQLYRGGNTIYF.

CDR3 coding DNA: TGCGCCAGCAGCCAATCCAGGGGGGTGACTGAAGCTTTCTTT. It encodes CASSQSRGVTEAFF. The genes are TRBV4-1 and TRBJ1-1; 7 bases line up with TRBD1. Germline V gives CDR1 MGHRA, CDR2 YSYEKL. This CDR3 has 14 residues. Trimming at V came to 2 bases and at J to 5 bases, leaving 5 bases not matched to a gene.

This chain joins TRBV5-1 and TRBJ2-7; TRBD1 agrees at 10 bases. The trim removed 0 bases at V and 5 bases at J, leaving 8 bases unmatched. Germline V gives CDR1 SGHRS, CDR2 YFSETQ. The length of the CDR3 is 16 residues. The CDR3 bases are TGCGCCAGCAGCTTGGGGCGACAGGGGGCAGGGGACGAGCAGTACTTC. Translating it yields CASSLGRQGAGDEQYF.

By its share, this clone is medium-sized (0.01 to 0.1%). The chain combines TRBV28 with TRBJ2-1; 11 nucleotides line up with TRBD2. CDR1 MDHEN and CDR2 SYDVKM come from the germline V gene. The CDR3 length is 14 residues. V gave up 5 bases and J gave up 9 bases; unmatched junction bases: 6. CDR3 coding DNA: TGTGCCAGCAGTGATAGCGGGAGGGTACGTGAGCAGTTCTTC. This translates into CASSDSGRVREQFF.

This rearrangement joins TRBV6-5 to TRBJ1-2; the match to TRBD1 covers 7 bases. The V gene's germline CDR1 is MNHEY and CDR2 SVGAGI. The CDR3 totals 13 residues. With V trimmed by 5 bases and J by 2 bases, 2 bases remained unmatched. This chain's CDR3 is CASSQTGNYGYTF. For the CDR3, the DNA is TGTGCCAGCAGTCAGACAGGGAACTATGGCTACACCTTC.

The J gene is TRBJ2-3, the V gene TRBV27; 7 nucleotides agree with TRBD2. CDR3 length: 15 residues. From germline, CDR1 is MNHEY and CDR2 SMNVEV (reference sequence). V lost 6 bases to trimming and J lost 2 bases; unmatched junction nucleotides: 8. CDR3 sequence: CASSSGTTITDTQYF. In DNA, the CDR3 is TGTGCCAGCAGCTCCGGGACTACCATCACAGATACGCAGTATTTT.

This clone was observed a few times. The CDR3 sequence is CASSSAGGFDGYTF. CDR3 nucleotide sequence: TGTGCCAGCAGCTCCGCCGGGGGGTTCGATGGCTACACCTTC. V gene TRBV7-2 combines with J gene TRBJ1-2; perhaps TRBD1 as D (5 bases). CDR1 is SGHTA, CDR2 FQGNSA, per germline. The CDR3 length is 14 residues. The ends were cut back, 4 bases at V and 6 bases at J, with 15 bases in the middle.

V and J are TRBV2 and TRBJ1-6; 8 bases match TRBD1. The CDR3 length is 13 residues. Germline V gives CDR1 SNHLY, CDR2 FYNNEI. The J segment lost 10 bases and the V segment lost 7 bases, leaving 6 bases of the junction unmatched. Written as DNA, the CDR3 is TGTGCCAGCACAGTGACAGGGGAGTCACCCCTCCACTTT. Residues: CASTVTGESPLHF.

The rearrangement uses TRBV5-1 and TRBJ1-3, with D perhaps TRBD1 (5 bases). V was clipped by 4 bases and J by 0 bases, with 17 bases between them. CDR1 is SGHRS, CDR2 YFSETQ, per germline. The length of the CDR3 is 17 residues. CDR3 coding DNA: TGCGCCAGCAGCCGCGGACTAGGGGCGATCTCTGGAAACACCATATATTTT. It yields the protein CASSRGLGAISGNTIYF.

The chain couples TRBV11-2 to TRBJ2-7, with D uncertain. V lost 0 bases and J 1 base, leaving 10 bases between the germline ends. This CDR3 is built from 15 residues. Germline CDR1 is SGHAT and CDR2 is FQNNGV. As DNA, the CDR3 is TGTGCCAGCAGCTTAGAGGCGGCCCGTTCCTACGAGCAGTACTTC. It yields the protein CASSLEAARSYEQYF. The full variable domain, completed using reference TRBV11-2 and TRBJ2-7, is EAGVAQSPRYKIIEKRQSVAFWCNPISGHATLYWYQQILGQGPKLLIQFQNNGVVDDSQLPKDRFSAERLKGVDSTLKIQPAKLEDSAVYLCASSLEAARSYEQYFGPGTRLTVT.

There are a few counts of this clone. This CDR3 is CASSGTGENIQYF. The CDR3 nucleotides are TGTGCCAGCAGCGGGACAGGGGAAAACATTCAGTACTTC. The V call is TRBV21-1, the J call TRBJ2-4; TRBD1, the D gene given by the table, was not confirmed from the DNA. TRBV21-1 is given as a pseudogene. CDR3 size: 13 residues.

A remark on this clone: Compared with germline, one end of the junction differs, possibly owing to a read error. The chain is built from TRBV14 and TRBJ1-2, with TRBD1 identical over 10 bases. This CDR3 spans 17 amino acids. Germline CDR1 reads SGHDN; CDR2 reads FVKESK. The chain's CDR3 is CDSSLRDRGSFDYGYTF. As DNA, the CDR3 is TGTGACAGCAGCCTCCGGGACAGGGGTAGTTTTGACTATGGCTACACCTTC.

The CDR3 is CASSLALGAGDTGELFF. The CDR3 DNA is TGCGCCAGCAGCTTGGCCTTAGGCGCGGGTGACACCGGGGAGCTGTTTTTT. The chain couples TRBV5-1 to TRBJ2-2; perhaps TRBD2 as D (5 bases). V shed 0 bases and J shed 3 bases, with 15 bases lying between them. This CDR3 spans 17 amino acids. Germline V lookup: CDR1 SGHRS, CDR2 YFSETQ.

The chain links TRBV7-9 to TRBJ2-2; 12 bases are shared with TRBD2. With 1 base clipped from V and 2 bases from J, the junction kept 5 bases outside the gene matches. Germline V gene lookup returns CDR1 SEHNR and CDR2 FQNEAQ (reference sequence). The CDR3 runs 18 residues. CDR3 amino acids: CASSLVTTSGGNTGELFF. In nucleotides, the CDR3 is TGTGCCAGCAGCTTAGTAACGACTAGCGGGGGTAACACCGGGGAGCTGTTTTTT.

The chain carries TRBV19 and TRBJ2-1; no firm D call. Trimming took 5 bases from V and 5 from J, leaving 10 bases between them. Looked up from germline, CDR1 is LNHDA and CDR2 is SQIVND (reference sequence). The CDR3 spans 13 residues. The CDR3 DNA reads TGTGCCAGTAGTGAGAGCTTCCACAATGAGCAGTTCTTC. Its translation is CASSESFHNEQFF.

This clone has more than one count but fewer than ten. The V call is TRBV7-6, the J call TRBJ2-5; 10 bases align to TRBD1. The DNA end is more similar to TRBJ2-7, so the J call may be wrong. This CDR3 contains 14 residues. Germline CDR1 and CDR2: SGHVS and FNYEAQ. The CDR3 region is CASSRGDRGYEQYF. The CDR3 DNA follows: TGTGCCAGCAGCCGCGGGGACAGGGGCTACGAGCAGTACTTC.

This clone appeared a few times. V and J are TRBV5-8 and TRBJ2-5; 11 nucleotides match TRBD2. CDR3 length: 14 residues. The germline CDR1 and CDR2 sequences are SGHTS and YDEGEE. Trimming took 4 bases from V and 8 from J; bases not matched to a gene: 7. The CDR3: CASSAHSGRETQYF. CDR3 coding DNA: TGTGCCAGCAGCGCTCATAGCGGGAGGGAAACCCAGTACTTC.

The CDR3 DNA reads TGCGCCAGCAGCGATCCAGCCGGGCAGGGATTGGGCTTAAACATTCAGTACTTC. Encoded protein: CASSDPAGQGLGLNIQYF. The chain carries TRBV5-1 and TRBJ2-4; D possibly corresponds to TRBD1 (5 bases). V lost 4 bases and J lost 6, with 26 bases in between. From germline, CDR1 is SGHRS and CDR2 YFSETQ. CDR3 length: 18 amino acids.

This sequence joins TRBV5-6 and TRBJ2-3; TRBD1 matches at 7 bases. V trimming: 0 bases; J trimming: 2 bases; junction bases outside the gene matches: 3. The CDR3 loop spans 15 amino acids. The V gene's germline CDR1 is SGHDT and CDR2 YYEEEE. Here the CDR3 DNA reads TGTGCCAGCAGCTTGGACAGGGGCCTCACAGATACGCAGTATTTT. Translation gives CASSLDRGLTDTQYF.